The TCR beta chain described here comes from a study of beta chain features in type 1 diabetes. Study observations and caveats: Shorter templates might be favored by PCR, and equally so in patients and in controls. VDJ junctions from patients with type 1 diabetes contained fewer insertions and more deletions. In all four CD4+ subsets, TCRB CDR3 length was significantly, moderately reduced in type 1 diabetes.

Comment on this clone: The antigen is unknown.

Investigators reverse transcribed all isolated RNA, so they sequenced expressed TCRB transcripts. TCRdb's table, derived via immunoSEQ multiplex PCR, lists solely in-frame clones and lacks some. The sample holds roughly 500,000 clones, approximately 30% seen once. Germline CDR1 is SGDLS and CDR2 is YYNGEE. The CDR3 has 14 amino acids. The ends lost 5 bases at V and 2 bases at J; junction bases unmatched: 7. Input material: naive CD4+ T cells from blood. V is TRBV9 and J is TRBJ2-7; 7 bases align to TRBD1. The TCR originated in a man aged 18-30 years in good health. The CDR3 reads CASRAGTEAYEQYF. The CDR3, as DNA: TGTGCCAGCAGGGCCGGGACAGAGGCCTACGAGCAGTACTTC.